The clone carrying this T cell receptor (beta chain) has at least ten counts. For TCR beta, libraries came from iRepertoire HTBI primers and Arm-PCR of CDR3 regions. TCRdb independently ran MiXCR on the multiplex PCR reads; one entry per CDR3 protein. Among 400,000 to 500,000 distinct CDR3 sequences listed, 14% to 15% were seen once. This entry is derived from a study of regulatory T cells in long-lasting Graves disease. Time point described: newly diagnosed GD, antithyroid drugs for less than 3 months. Extracted PBMC RNA gave rise to the TCR library. This CDR3 comprises 15 residues. Trimming at V came to 7 bases and at J to 0 bases, leaving 7 bases not matched to a gene. Germline V lookup: CDR1 KGHSH, CDR2 LQKENI. This same sample was also taken into another study, of T cells in Graves' hyperthyroidism and ophthalmopathy.

The chain is built from TRBV18 and TRBJ2-5; the match to TRBD2 covers 8 bases. The receptor was derived from a woman aged 25 to 45 with Graves disease. The specimen was peripheral blood mononuclear cells (PBMCs), collected at new diagnosis, from a patient treated with antithyroid drugs. The chain's CDR3 is CASYRGSGNQETQYF. For the CDR3, the DNA is TGTGCCAGCTACCGGGGTAGCGGGAACCAAGAGACCCAGTACTTC.